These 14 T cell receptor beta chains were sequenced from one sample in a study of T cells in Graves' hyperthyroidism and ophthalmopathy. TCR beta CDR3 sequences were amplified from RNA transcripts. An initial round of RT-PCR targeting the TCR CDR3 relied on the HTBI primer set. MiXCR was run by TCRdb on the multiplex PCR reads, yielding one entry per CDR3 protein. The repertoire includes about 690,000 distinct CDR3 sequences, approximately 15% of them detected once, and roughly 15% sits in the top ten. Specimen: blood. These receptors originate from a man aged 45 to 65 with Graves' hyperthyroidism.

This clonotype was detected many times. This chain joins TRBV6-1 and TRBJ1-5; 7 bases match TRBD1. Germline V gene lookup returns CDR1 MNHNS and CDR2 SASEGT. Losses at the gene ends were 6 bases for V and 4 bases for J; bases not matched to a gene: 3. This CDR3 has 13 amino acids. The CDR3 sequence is CASRLQGNQPQHF. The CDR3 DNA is TGTGCCAGCAGACTACAGGGGAATCAGCCCCAGCATTTT.

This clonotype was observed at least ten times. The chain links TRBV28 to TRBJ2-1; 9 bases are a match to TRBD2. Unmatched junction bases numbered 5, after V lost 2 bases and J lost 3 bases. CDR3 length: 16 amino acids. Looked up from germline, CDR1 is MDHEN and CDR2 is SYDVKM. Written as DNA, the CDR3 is TGTGCCAGCAGTTTAGGGTGGCGGGAGGGCTACAATGAGCAGTTCTTC. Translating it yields CASSLGWREGYNEQFF.

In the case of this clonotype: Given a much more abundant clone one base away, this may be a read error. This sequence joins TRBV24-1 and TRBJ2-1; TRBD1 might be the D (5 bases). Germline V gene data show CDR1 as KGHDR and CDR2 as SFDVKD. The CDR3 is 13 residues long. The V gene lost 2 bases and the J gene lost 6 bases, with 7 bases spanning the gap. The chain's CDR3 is CATSDSGPNEQFF. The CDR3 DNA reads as TGTGCCACCAGTGATTCAGGGCCCAATGAGCAGTTCTTC.

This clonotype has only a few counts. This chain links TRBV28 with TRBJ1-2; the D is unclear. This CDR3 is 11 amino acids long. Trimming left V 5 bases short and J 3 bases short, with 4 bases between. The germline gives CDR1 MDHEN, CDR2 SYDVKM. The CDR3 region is CASSAYYGYTF. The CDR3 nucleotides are TGTGCCAGCAGTGCGTACTATGGCTACACCTTC.

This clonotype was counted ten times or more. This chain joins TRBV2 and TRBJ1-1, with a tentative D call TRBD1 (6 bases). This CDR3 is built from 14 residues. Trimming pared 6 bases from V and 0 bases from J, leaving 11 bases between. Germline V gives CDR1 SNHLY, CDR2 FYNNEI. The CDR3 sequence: CASRGRDMNTEAFF. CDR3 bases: TGTGCCAGCAGAGGCCGGGACATGAACACTGAAGCTTTCTTT.

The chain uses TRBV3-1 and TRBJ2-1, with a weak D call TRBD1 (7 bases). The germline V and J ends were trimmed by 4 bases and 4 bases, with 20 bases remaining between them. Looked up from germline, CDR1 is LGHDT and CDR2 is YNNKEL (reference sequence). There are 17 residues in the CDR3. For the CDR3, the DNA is TGTGCCAGCAGCCCGACAGGGCTGGGGGGTGGGTACAATGAGCAGTTCTTC. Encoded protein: CASSPTGLGGGYNEQFF.

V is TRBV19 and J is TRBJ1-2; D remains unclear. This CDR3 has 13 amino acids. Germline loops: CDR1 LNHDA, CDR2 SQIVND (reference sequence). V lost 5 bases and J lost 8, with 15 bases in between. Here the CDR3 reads CASSQGGLPGYTF. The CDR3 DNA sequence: TGTGCCAGTAGTCAAGGCGGACTTCCCGGCTACACCTTC.

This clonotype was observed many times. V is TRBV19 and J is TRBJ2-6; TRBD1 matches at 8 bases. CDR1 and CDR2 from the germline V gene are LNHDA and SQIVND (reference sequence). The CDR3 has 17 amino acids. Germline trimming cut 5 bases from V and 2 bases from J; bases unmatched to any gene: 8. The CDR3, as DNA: TGTGCCAGTAGTGTTCCTCGGGGACAGGCTGGGGCCAACGTCCTGACTTTC. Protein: CASSVPRGQAGANVLTF.

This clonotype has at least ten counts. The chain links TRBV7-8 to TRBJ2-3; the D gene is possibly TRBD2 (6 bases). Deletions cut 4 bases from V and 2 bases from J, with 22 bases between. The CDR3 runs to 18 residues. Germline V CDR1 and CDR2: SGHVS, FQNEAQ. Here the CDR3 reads CASSSGRLWGGNTDTQYF. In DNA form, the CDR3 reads TGTGCCAGCAGCTCGGGGCGATTGTGGGGAGGAAACACAGATACGCAGTATTTT.

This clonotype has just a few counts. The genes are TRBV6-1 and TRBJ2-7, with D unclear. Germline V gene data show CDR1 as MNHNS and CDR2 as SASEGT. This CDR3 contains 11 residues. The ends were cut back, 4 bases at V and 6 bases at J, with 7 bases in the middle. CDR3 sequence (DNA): TGTGCCAGCAGTGGTATGAGCGAGCAGTACTTC. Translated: CASSGMSEQYF.

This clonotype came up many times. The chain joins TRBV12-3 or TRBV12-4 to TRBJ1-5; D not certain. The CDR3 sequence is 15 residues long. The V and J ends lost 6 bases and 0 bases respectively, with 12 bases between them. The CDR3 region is CASSPTHTSNQPQHF. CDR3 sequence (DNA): TGTGCCAGCAGCCCGACCCACACTAGCAATCAGCCCCAGCATTTT.

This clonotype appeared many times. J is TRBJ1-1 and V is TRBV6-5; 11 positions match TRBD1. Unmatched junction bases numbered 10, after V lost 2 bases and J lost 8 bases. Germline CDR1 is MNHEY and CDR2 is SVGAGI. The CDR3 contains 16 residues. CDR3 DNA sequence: TGTGCCAGCAGTTACACACTTTGGACAGGGGGCGGAGAAGCTTTCTTT. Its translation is CASSYTLWTGGGEAFF.

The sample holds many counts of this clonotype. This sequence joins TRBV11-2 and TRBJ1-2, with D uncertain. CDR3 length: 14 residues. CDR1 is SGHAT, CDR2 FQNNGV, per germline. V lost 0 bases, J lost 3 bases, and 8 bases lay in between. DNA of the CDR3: TGTGCCAGCAGCTTAGATCCCGGCGACTATGGCTACACCTTC. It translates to CASSLDPGDYGYTF.

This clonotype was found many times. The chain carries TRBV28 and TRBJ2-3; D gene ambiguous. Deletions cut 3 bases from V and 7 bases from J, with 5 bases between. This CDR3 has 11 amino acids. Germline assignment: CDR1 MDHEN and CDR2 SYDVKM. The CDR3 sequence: CASSLAYTQYF. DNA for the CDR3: TGTGCCAGCAGTTTGGCGTATACGCAGTATTTT. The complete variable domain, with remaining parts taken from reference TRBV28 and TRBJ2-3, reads DVKVTQSSRYLVKRTGEKVFLECVQDMDHENMFWYRQDPGLGLRLIYFSYDVKMKEKGDIPEGYSVSREKKERFSLILESASTNQTSMYLCASSLAYTQYFGPGTRLTVL.